This T cell receptor beta chain was recovered during a study of cytomegalovirus exposure and HLA in healthy donors. The overall study: Unique TCR beta sequences numbering some 110 million came from around 180 million T cells in an earlier analysis. Regarding the study as a whole: Later on, an analysis tied 15,000 or so TCR beta sequences to HLA alleles at 0.05 false discovery rate. For TCR beta chains, V- and J-gene trimming was later linked to a missense DCLRE1C variant. TCR beta sequences reportedly predicted most subjects' HLA-A and HLA-B alleles accurately.

This clone was counted only a few times. What it recognizes is unknown. It was with 60 Vbeta and 13 Jbeta primers that the PCR ran. Here immunoSEQ multiplex PCR was the method, and the copy in TCRdb shows in-frame clones only, minus some. The table shows 90,000 to 100,000 clones, with approximately 9% occurring only once. The J segment lost 4 bases and the V segment lost 0 bases, leaving 15 bases of the junction unmatched. Germline V CDR1 and CDR2: SGHVS, FNYEAQ. The length of the CDR3 is 20 residues. Input material: PBMCs. The rearrangement uses TRBV7-6 and TRBJ2-3, with 11 bases fitting TRBD2. The receptor was isolated from a man between 50 and 59 years old in good health and CMV-seropositive. CDR3 nucleotide sequence: TGTGCCAGCAGCTTAGCGCAGGTATCAACTAGCGGGAGCAGTCCAGATACGCAGTATTTT. Residues: CASSLAQVSTSGSSPDTQYF.